Detailed here is one TCR beta chain. The same CDR3 can be traced to other DNA sequences in this sample. Data came from immunoSEQ multiplex PCR; TCRdb stores just in-frame clones and leaves some out. The repertoire holds around 34,000 clones, with approximately 80% as singletons. Germline assignment: CDR1 WNHNN and CDR2 SYGVQD (reference sequence). The CDR3 runs to 12 residues. The V gene lost 0 bases and the J gene lost 4 bases, with 4 bases spanning the gap. Time point: pretreatment peripheral blood. These data come from a study of PD-L1 blockade in urothelial cancer. Study details: The year 2014 saw patients start atezolizumab, 1,200 mg intravenously every 3 weeks.

The chain couples TRBV10-1 to TRBJ2-7; D unclear. The sequence was collected from an elderly man with urothelial cancer. The material was PBMCs, obtained around atezolizumab (anti-PD-L1) treatment. CDR3: CASSESSYEQYF. The CDR3 DNA reads as TGCGCCAGCAGTGAGTCTTCTTACGAGCAGTACTTC.